The clone carrying this T cell receptor beta chain was counted a few times. Antigen: not known. V lost 1 base, J lost 6 bases, and 12 bases stayed unmatched. The CDR3 has 16 amino acids. CDR1 MGHRA and CDR2 YSYEKL come from the germline V gene. TCRdb's table, derived via immunoSEQ multiplex PCR, lists solely in-frame clones and lacks some. The top ten clones hold around 3.1% of a sample with more than 200,000 clones, 90% of them seen once. Separate from the roughly 700-subject first cohort was the approximately 120-subject validation cohort, to which the donors belonged. The sample is drawn from a study of cytomegalovirus exposure and HLA in healthy donors. Findings and limits, study-wide: The authors enumerated 150 to 200 TCR beta chains as linked to cytomegalovirus. The CMV antigen specificity of a few CMV-associated chains was confirmed through in vitro analysis. According to a later analysis, TCR clusters from the first cohort tended to co-occur in the approximately 120 validation repertoires.

The chain links TRBV4-1 to TRBJ2-7, with 7 bases aligning to TRBD2. Sequenced: PBMCs. The origin of this receptor is a woman aged 25 to 39 in good health and CMV-seronegative. The CDR3 region has the DNA TGCGCCAGCAGCCAAGCGTTTGGGACTATGAGCGGCGAGCAGTACTTC. Its protein is CASSQAFGTMSGEQYF.